The clone carrying this T cell receptor beta chain turned up a few times. Its antigen is unknown. Per germline, CDR1 SGHKS and CDR2 YYEKEE (reference sequence). V lost 2 bases to trimming and J lost 2 bases, with 11 bases between them. CDR3 size: 16 residues. MiXCR was run by TCRdb on the 5' RACE reads, yielding one entry per CDR3 protein. The sample contains roughly 250,000 distinct CDR3 sequences, about an eighth of which appear only once. The data originate from a study of identical twins. Study-wide findings and caveats: Cross-sectional statistics underpinned the conclusions; the same donors were not followed.

The rearrangement links TRBV5-5 to TRBJ1-6, with D unresolved. Sequenced material: memory (CD45RO+) T cells sorted from blood. This TCR was sampled from a woman aged 18 to 35 in good health. Here the CDR3 reads CASSFGRAAYNSPLHF. The CDR3, as DNA: TGTGCCAGCAGCTTTGGTCGGGCGGCCTATAATTCACCCCTCCACTTT.